The 22 T cell receptor beta chains below all came from one sample that was sequenced in a study of early T cells in non-severe SARS-CoV-2 infection. A single record per CDR3 protein comes from TCRdb applying MiXCR to the 5' RACE reads. There are about 28,000 distinct CDR3 sequences in the sample; around 6.1% occur only once, and 34% lies in the top ten. The source was whole blood, collected at baseline. Receptor source: an adult who was a healthcare worker with PCR-confirmed SARS-CoV-2 infection or an uninfected control (not recorded which).

This clonotype was picked up many times. The CDR3 loop reads CASSPQGWTKNIQYF. The CDR3 nucleotides read TGTGCCAGCAGTCCCCAGGGGTGGACCAAAAACATTCAGTACTTC. The chain links TRBV6-2 or TRBV6-3 to TRBJ2-4; D possibly corresponds to TRBD1 (6 bases). CDR1 is MNHEY and CDR2 is SVGEGT in the germline V gene. V shed 5 bases and J shed 2 bases, with 13 bases lying between them. The CDR3 loop spans 15 amino acids.

This clonotype was observed many times. V and J are TRBV6-1 and TRBJ2-1, with D perhaps TRBD1 (6 bases). CDR1 MNHNS and CDR2 SASEGT come from the germline V gene. This CDR3 comprises 17 residues. V lost 2 bases, J lost 0 bases, and 14 bases lay in between. Written as DNA, the CDR3 is TGTGCCAGCAGTGAACTGGGGGCCTCGCGCTCCTACAATGAGCAGTTCTTC. This encodes CASSELGASRSYNEQFF.

This clonotype was counted many times. V and J are TRBV11-1 and TRBJ1-1; D may be TRBD1 (5 bases). The CDR3 totals 13 residues. In germline, CDR1 is SGHAT, CDR2 FQDESV (reference sequence). Trimming pared 1 base from V and 3 bases from J, leaving 6 bases between. The CDR3 is CASSLVQDTEAFF. In DNA, the CDR3 is TGTGCCAGCAGCTTAGTACAGGACACTGAAGCTTTCTTT. Variable domain in full (rest from reference TRBV11-1 and TRBJ1-1): EAEVAQSPRYKITEKSQAVAFWCDPISGHATLYWYRQILGQGPELLVQFQDESVVDDSQLPKDRFSAERLKGVDSTLKIQPAELGDSAMYLCASSLVQDTEAFFGQGTRLTVV.

The rearrangement uses TRBV12-3 or TRBV12-4 and TRBJ1-2; perhaps TRBD1 as D (5 bases). The CDR3 sequence is 14 residues long. Trimming cost V 3 bases and J 0 bases, with 8 bases left between them. The CDR3 is CASSLSGANYGYTF. The DNA for the CDR3 is TGTGCCAGCAGTTTGTCGGGGGCTAACTATGGCTACACCTTC.

This clonotype was picked up many times. The rearrangement links TRBV7-3 to TRBJ2-3; D ambiguous. This CDR3 has 14 amino acids. V gave up 1 base and J gave up 0 bases, with 5 bases separating them. CDR1 is SGHTA, CDR2 FQGTGA, per germline. In nucleotides, the CDR3 is TGTGCCAGCAGCTTAATGGGAAGCACAGATACGCAGTATTTT. Translated: CASSLMGSTDTQYF.

The sample holds many counts of this clonotype. CDR3 DNA: TGTGCCAGCAGCGACCCCGGGAATGGCTACACCTTC. Its translation is CASSDPGNGYTF. This chain connects TRBV9 to TRBJ1-2, with D uncertain. The V end was cut by 3 bases, the J end by 6 bases, with 9 bases between. The CDR3 extends over 12 amino acids. Looked up from germline, CDR1 is SGDLS and CDR2 is YYNGEE.

In this sample, this clonotype turned up a few times. The chain joins TRBV7-3 to TRBJ2-3; 11 bases match TRBD2. The junction had 5 bases not matched to a gene; V was cut back by 5 bases and J by 4 bases. Per the germline V gene, CDR1 is SGHTA and CDR2 is FQGTGA. The CDR3 sequence is 15 residues long. CDR3 sequence reads: CASSTLAGGPDTQYF. In nucleotides, the CDR3 is TGTGCCAGCAGCACCTTAGCGGGAGGGCCAGATACGCAGTATTTT.

The chain uses TRBV9 and TRBJ1-6; D is unresolved. Germline V lookup: CDR1 SGDLS, CDR2 YYNGEE. V was clipped by 0 bases and J by 7 bases, with 8 bases between them. The CDR3 runs 14 residues. The CDR3 bases are TGTGCCAGCAGCGTAGGCCAGCCCAATTCACCCCTCCACTTT. Protein product: CASSVGQPNSPLHF.

In its sample, this clonotype was seen many times. V gene TRBV25-1 combines with J gene TRBJ2-7; D may be TRBD1 (5 bases). The CDR3 runs to 14 residues. Germline loops: CDR1 MGHDK, CDR2 SYGVNS. The V and J ends lost 9 bases and 6 bases respectively, with 21 bases between them. The CDR3 DNA is TGTGCCAGTTCCACGGACGCTAGGGGCCTCGAGCAGTACTTC. Encoded protein: CASSTDARGLEQYF.

This clonotype was found many times. V usage is TRBV11-2 and J usage is TRBJ2-2, with 10 nucleotides matching TRBD1. Germline V lookup: CDR1 SGHAT, CDR2 FQNNGV. The V gene end was trimmed by 5 bases and the J gene end by 0 bases; junction bases not matched to a gene: 6. The CDR3 runs 17 residues. CDR3 sequence (DNA): TGTGCCAGCAGCCCAGACAGGGGGCAATCGAACACCGGGGAGCTGTTTTTT. Its translation: CASSPDRGQSNTGELFF.

This clonotype was seen ten or more times. Written as DNA, the CDR3 is TGTGCCAGCCAAGCAGGGGGGAACACTGAAGCTTTCTTT. This sequence encodes CASQAGGNTEAFF. This chain joins TRBV18 and TRBJ1-1, with 7 bases that match TRBD1. This CDR3 spans 13 amino acids. Germline V CDR1 and CDR2: KGHSH, LQKENI. V trimming: 8 bases; J trimming: 1 base; junction bases outside the gene matches: 4. Complete variable domain (other parts from reference TRBV18 and TRBJ1-1): NAGVMQNPRHLVRRRGQEARLRCSPMKGHSHVYWYRQLPEEGLKFMVYLQKENIIDESGMPKERFSAEFPKEGPSILRIQQVVRGDSAAYFCASQAGGNTEAFFGQGTRLTVV.

This clonotype was counted ten times or more. The chain uses TRBV11-2 and TRBJ2-2; either TRBD1 or TRBD2 may fit D (6 bases each). Looked up from germline, CDR1 is SGHAT and CDR2 is FQNNGV. Between the trimmed V and J ends, which lost 5 bases and 7 bases, there was a span of 17 bases. This CDR3 spans 15 amino acids. As DNA, the CDR3 is TGTGCCAGCAGCCCCTTTTGGGGGGCTGGCGGGGAGCTGTTTTTT. Its protein product is CASSPFWGAGGELFF.

The rearrangement uses TRBV24-1 and TRBJ2-1, with 9 bases matching TRBD2. Trimming removed 4 bases from V and 7 bases from J; junction bases left unmatched: 10. CDR1 is KGHDR and CDR2 is SFDVKD in the germline V gene. The CDR3 has 16 residues. In DNA, the CDR3 is TGTGCCACCAGTGAATTAGCGGGAGCTTCGAGGAATGAGCAGTTCTTC. Translated, it gives CATSELAGASRNEQFF.

This chain connects TRBV2 to TRBJ2-1; D possibly corresponds to TRBD2 (6 bases). V shed 2 bases and J shed 15 bases, with 11 bases lying between them. This CDR3 has 11 amino acids. Germline V gives CDR1 SNHLY, CDR2 FYNNEI. The CDR3 DNA follows: TGTGCCAGCAGTGAACGGAGGGATTTGTTCTTC. Amino acid sequence: CASSERRDLFF.

This clonotype was recorded many times. Here the CDR3 reads CASSQDMGRGGRYEQYF. The CDR3 DNA follows: TGTGCCAGCAGCCAAGATATGGGCCGGGGGGGCCGGTACGAGCAGTACTTC. The J gene is TRBJ2-7, the V gene TRBV14; 8 nucleotides line up with TRBD2. Germline V CDR1 and CDR2: SGHDN, FVKESK. The CDR3 contains 17 residues. J gave up 4 bases and V 0 bases, and 11 bases lay outside the gene matches.

This clonotype was seen ten or more times. The chain employs TRBV4-1 and TRBJ1-4; D is undetermined. Germline values: CDR1 MGHRA, CDR2 YSYEKL. The CDR3 contains 14 residues. Trimming stripped 0 bases from V and 5 bases from J, with 7 bases between. CDR3 protein: CASSQETVNEKLFF. The DNA for the CDR3 is TGCGCCAGCAGCCAAGAAACAGTAAATGAAAAACTGTTTTTT.

The V call is TRBV11-2, the J call TRBJ2-1; no clear D gene. Germline values: CDR1 SGHAT, CDR2 FQNNGV. This CDR3 spans 14 amino acids. V was trimmed by 0 bases and J by 3 bases, leaving 6 bases between them. The CDR3 DNA reads TGTGCCAGCAGCTTAGAGATTAGCTACAATGAGCAGTTCTTC. This sequence encodes CASSLEISYNEQFF.

This clonotype was seen ten or more times. This chain uses TRBV30 with TRBJ1-6; a possible D gene is TRBD1 (5 bases). Germline V gene data show CDR1 as GTSNPN and CDR2 as SVGIG (reference sequence). The CDR3 has 13 residues. Deletions cut 5 bases from V and 9 bases from J, with 14 bases between. The DNA of the CDR3 is TGTGCCTGGGACCGGGGGTTTAGTTCACCCCTCCACTTT. This translates into CAWDRGFSSPLHF.

This clonotype was seen at least ten times. The chain couples TRBV2 to TRBJ1-1; no reliable D call. The CDR3 totals 13 residues. Looked up from germline, CDR1 is SNHLY and CDR2 is FYNNEI. Trimming stripped 7 bases from V and 1 base from J, with 10 bases between. For the CDR3, the DNA is TGTGCCAGCAAGGTCTATCCGAACACTGAAGCTTTCTTT. Translated: CASKVYPNTEAFF.

This clonotype showed up many times. J is TRBJ2-1 and V is TRBV2; TRBD2 might be the D (5 bases). This CDR3 has 14 amino acids. V shed 4 bases and J shed 9 bases, with 16 bases lying between them. Germline values: CDR1 SNHLY, CDR2 FYNNEI. In DNA, the CDR3 is TGTGCCAGCAGTGTGATGGATTCGGGGAGTGAGCAGTTCTTC. Translation gives CASSVMDSGSEQFF.

In this sample, this clonotype turned up a few times. This sequence joins TRBV28 and TRBJ2-3, with 7 bases matching TRBD2. Germline values: CDR1 MDHEN, CDR2 SYDVKM. There are 16 residues in the CDR3. V lost 7 bases and J lost 1; bases outside the gene matches: 11. The CDR3 nucleotides are TGTGCCAGCAAAGGACTAGGCGGGGTCGGCACAGATACGCAGTATTTT. It encodes CASKGLGGVGTDTQYF.

This clonotype was observed many times. The J gene is TRBJ2-1, the V gene TRBV20-1; D is unclear. V lost 2 bases to trimming and J lost 4 bases, with 12 bases between them. The CDR3 length is 14 residues. CDR1 is DFQATT, CDR2 SNEGSKA, per germline (reference sequence). The CDR3 here is CSARSWRIYNEQFF. CDR3 coding DNA: TGCAGTGCTAGATCGTGGCGGATTTACAATGAGCAGTTCTTC.